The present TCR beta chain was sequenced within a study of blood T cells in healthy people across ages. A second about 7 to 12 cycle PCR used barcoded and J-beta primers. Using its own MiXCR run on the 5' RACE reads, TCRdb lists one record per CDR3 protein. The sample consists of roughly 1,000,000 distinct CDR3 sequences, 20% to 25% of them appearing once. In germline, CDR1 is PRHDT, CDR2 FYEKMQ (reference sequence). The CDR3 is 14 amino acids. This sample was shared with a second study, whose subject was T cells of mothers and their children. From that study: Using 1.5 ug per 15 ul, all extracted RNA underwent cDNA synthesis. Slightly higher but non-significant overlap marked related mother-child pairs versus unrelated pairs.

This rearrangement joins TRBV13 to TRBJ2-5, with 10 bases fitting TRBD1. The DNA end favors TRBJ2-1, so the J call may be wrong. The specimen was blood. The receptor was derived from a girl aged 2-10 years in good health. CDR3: CASSHGTGDQEQFF. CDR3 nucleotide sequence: TGTGCCAGCAGCCACGGGACAGGGGATCAGGAGCAGTTCTTC.